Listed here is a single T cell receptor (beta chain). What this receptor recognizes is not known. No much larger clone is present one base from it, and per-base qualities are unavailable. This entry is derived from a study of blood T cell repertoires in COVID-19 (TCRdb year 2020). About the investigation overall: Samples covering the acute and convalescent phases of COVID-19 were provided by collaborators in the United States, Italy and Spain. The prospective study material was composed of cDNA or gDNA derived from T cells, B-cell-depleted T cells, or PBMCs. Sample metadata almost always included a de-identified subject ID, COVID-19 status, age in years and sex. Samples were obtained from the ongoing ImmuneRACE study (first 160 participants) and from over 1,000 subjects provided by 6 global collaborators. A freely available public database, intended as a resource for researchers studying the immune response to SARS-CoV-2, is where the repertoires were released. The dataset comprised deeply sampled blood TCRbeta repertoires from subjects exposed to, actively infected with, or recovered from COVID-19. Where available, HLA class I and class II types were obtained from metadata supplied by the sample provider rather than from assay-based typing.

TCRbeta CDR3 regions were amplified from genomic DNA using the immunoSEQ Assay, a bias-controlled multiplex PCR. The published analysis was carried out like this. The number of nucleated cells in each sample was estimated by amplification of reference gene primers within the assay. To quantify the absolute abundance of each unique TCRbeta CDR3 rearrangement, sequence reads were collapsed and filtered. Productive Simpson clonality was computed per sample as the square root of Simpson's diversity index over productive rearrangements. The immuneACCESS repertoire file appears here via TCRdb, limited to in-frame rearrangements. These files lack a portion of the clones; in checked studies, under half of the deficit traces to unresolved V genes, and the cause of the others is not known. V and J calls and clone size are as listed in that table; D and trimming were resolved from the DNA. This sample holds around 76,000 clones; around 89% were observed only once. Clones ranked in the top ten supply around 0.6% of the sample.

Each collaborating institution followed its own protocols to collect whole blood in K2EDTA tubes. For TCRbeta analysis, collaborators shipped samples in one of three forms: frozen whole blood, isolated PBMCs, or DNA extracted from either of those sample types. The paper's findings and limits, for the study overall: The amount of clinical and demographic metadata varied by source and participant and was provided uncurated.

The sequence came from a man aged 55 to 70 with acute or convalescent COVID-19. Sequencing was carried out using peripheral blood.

The encoded CDR3 is CASSRTGTVALENTIYF. The DNA is as follows: TGCGCCAGCAGCCGGACAGGGACAGTCGCTCTGGAAAACACCATATATTTT. This chain joins TRBV5-1 to TRBJ1-3, with 8 bases aligning to TRBD1. The CDR3 contains 17 residues, cysteine and phenylalanine counted. Just CDR3 DNA is preserved here, 51 bases in frame from base 1. V trim: 4 bases; J trim: 6 bases; unmatched bases: 15. CDR1 SGHRS and CDR2 YFSETQ are derived from the germline V gene. This CDR3, with the reference TRBV5-1 and TRBJ1-3 proteins standing in past its ends, gives the full variable domain KAGVTQTPRYLIKTRGQQVTLSCSPISGHRSVSWYQQTPGQGLQFLFEYFSETQRNKGNFPGRFSGRQFSNSRSEMNVSTLELGDSALYLCASSRTGTVALENTIYFGEGSWLTVV.